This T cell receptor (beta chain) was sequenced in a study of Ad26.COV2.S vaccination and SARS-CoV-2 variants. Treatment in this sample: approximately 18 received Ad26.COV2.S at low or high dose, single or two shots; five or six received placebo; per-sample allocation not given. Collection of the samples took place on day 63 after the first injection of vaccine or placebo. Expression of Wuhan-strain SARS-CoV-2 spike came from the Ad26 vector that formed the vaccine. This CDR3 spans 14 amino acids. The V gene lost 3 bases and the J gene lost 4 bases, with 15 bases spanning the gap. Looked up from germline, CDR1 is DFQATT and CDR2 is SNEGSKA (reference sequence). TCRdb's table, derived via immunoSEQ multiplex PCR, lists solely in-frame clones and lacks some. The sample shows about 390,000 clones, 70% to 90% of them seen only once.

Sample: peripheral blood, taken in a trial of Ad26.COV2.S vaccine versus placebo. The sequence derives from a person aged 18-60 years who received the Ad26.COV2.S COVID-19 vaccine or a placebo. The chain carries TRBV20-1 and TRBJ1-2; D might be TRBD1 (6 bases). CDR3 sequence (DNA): TGCAGTGCTAGTACGGACAGACTTTTCTATGGCTACACCTTC. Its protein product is CSASTDRLFYGYTF.